This paragraph reports one TCR beta chain. Its antigen is undetermined. This record comes from a study of cytomegalovirus exposure and HLA in healthy donors. In the study overall: An analysis done earlier identified about 120 million unique TCR beta sequences from 150 million to 200 million T cells.

Study-level results: A later analysis linked a missense variant in DCLRE1C to the trimming of TCR beta V and J genes. The study recorded over 150 TCR beta chains that were cytomegalovirus-associated. A later analysis associated under 20,000 TCR beta sequences with HLA alleles at a 0.05 false discovery rate.

This CDR3 contains 13 residues. Germline values: CDR1 SGHRS, CDR2 YFSETQ. V shed 3 bases and J shed 4 bases, with 10 bases lying between them. Researchers ran the PCR with 60 Vbeta and 13 Jbeta primers. Assay: immunoSEQ multiplex PCR; the TCRdb copy retains only in-frame clones and omits some. The sample has 130,000 to 150,000 clones; around 84% are singletons. This receptor was taken from a boy under 10 years old in good health and CMV-seronegative. Sequencing was performed on PBMCs. The chain recombines TRBV5-1 with TRBJ1-1; TRBD1 might be the D (6 bases). The CDR3: CASSSTGVTEAFF. As DNA, the CDR3 is TGCGCCAGCAGCTCGACAGGAGTCACTGAAGCTTTCTTT.